This T cell receptor beta chain was found in a study of human T cells and chemical hapten exposure. Study-wide results and limits: Expanded TCRs created a significantly greater count of big CDR3 similarity clusters than controls did.

Regarding time point: patch test 3, about 24 weeks after DPC sensitization. Treatment described: therapeutic diphenylcyclopropenone sensitization with weekly scalp DPC. CDR3 length equals 16 residues. The germline V gene has CDR1 KGHSY and CDR2 FQNENV. Trimming removed 2 bases at V and 4 bases at J, with 12 bases between. TCRdb fed the RACE reads into MiXCR, producing one record per CDR3 protein. The sample lists 80,000 to 100,000 distinct CDR3 sequences, more than 10% seen once, with around 3.6% in the top ten. This clonotype was seen at least ten times. The antigen is not known. This TCR derives from a woman aged 50 to 65 with alopecia areata. Some clones in this sample may be carry-over from other donors' samples. The chain uses TRBV16 and TRBJ2-6; D may be TRBD1 (6 bases). The sequencing here drew on whole blood, taken in connection with sensitization to the hapten diphenylcyclopropenone (DPC). The CDR3 nucleotides read TGTGCCAGCAGCCAACCTACAGGGTTCGGGGCCAACGTCCTGACTTTC. Encoded protein: CASSQPTGFGANVLTF.